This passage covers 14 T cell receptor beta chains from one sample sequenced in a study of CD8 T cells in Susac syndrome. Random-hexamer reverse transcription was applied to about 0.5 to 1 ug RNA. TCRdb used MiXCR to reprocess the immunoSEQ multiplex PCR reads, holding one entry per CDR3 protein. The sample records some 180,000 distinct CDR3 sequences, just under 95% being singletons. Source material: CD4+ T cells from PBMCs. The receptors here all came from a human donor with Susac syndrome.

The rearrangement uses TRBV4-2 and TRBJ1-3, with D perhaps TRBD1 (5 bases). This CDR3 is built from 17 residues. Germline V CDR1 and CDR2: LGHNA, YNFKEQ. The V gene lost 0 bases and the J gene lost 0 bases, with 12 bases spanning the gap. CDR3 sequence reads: CASSQERGPFSGNTIYF. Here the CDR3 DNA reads TGTGCCAGCAGCCAAGAGCGGGGCCCCTTCTCTGGAAACACCATATATTTT.

The CDR3 DNA sequence: TGTGCCAGCAGCCGAAGACGGGACAGGGTAAGCGAGCAGTACTTC. It codes for CASSRRRDRVSEQYF. This chain uses TRBV3-1 with TRBJ2-7, with TRBD1 matching 9 bases. V trimming: 4 bases; J trimming: 6 bases; junction bases outside the gene matches: 10. Looked up from germline, CDR1 is LGHDT and CDR2 is YNNKEL (reference sequence). This CDR3 is 15 amino acids long.

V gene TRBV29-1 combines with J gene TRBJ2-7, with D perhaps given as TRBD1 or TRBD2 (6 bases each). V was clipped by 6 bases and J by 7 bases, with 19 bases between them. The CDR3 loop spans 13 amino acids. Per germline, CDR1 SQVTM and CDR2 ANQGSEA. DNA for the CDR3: TGCAGCGTCCCGGCCATTCGGAGGGGGGAGCAGTACTTC. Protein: CSVPAIRRGEQYF.

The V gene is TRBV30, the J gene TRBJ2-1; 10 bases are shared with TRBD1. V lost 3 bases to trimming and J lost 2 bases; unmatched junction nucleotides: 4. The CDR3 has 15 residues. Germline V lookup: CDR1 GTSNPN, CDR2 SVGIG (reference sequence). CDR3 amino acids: CAWRQGQGTYNEQFF. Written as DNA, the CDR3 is TGTGCCTGGAGACAGGGACAGGGGACCTACAATGAGCAGTTCTTC.

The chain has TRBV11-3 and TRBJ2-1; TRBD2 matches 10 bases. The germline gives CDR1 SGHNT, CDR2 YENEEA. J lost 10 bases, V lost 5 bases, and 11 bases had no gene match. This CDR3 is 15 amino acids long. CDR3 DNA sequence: TGTGCCAGCAGCCGGGGGGTAGCGGGAGGCAACGAGCAGTTCTTC. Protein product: CASSRGVAGGNEQFF. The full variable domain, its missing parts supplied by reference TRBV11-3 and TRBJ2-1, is EAGVVQSPRYKIIEKKQPVAFWCNPISGHNTLYWYLQNLGQGPELLIRYENEEAVDDSQLPKDRFSAERLKGVDSTLKIQPAELGDSAVYLCASSRGVAGGNEQFFGPGTRLTVL.

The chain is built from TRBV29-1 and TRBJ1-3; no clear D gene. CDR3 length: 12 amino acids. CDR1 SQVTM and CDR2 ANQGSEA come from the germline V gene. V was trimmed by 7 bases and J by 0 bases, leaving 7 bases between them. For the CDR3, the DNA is TGCAGCGCTCTCGACTCTGGAAACACCATATATTTT. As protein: CSALDSGNTIYF.

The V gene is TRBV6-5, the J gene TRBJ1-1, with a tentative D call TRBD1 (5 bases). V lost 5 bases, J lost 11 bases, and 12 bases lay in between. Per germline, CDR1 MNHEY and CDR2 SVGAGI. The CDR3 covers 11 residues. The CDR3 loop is CASSREGTAFF. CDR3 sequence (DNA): TGTGCCAGCAGTCGGGAAGGGACGGCTTTCTTT.

The chain's CDR3 is CASSEDIPPFDTQYF. DNA of the CDR3: TGTGCCAGCAGCGAAGACATTCCTCCGTTTGATACGCAGTATTTT. The gene calls are TRBV11-2 and TRBJ2-3, with D unclear. V was clipped by 5 bases and J by 6 bases, with 18 bases between them. Germline V gene lookup returns CDR1 SGHAT and CDR2 FQNNGV. There are 15 residues in the CDR3.

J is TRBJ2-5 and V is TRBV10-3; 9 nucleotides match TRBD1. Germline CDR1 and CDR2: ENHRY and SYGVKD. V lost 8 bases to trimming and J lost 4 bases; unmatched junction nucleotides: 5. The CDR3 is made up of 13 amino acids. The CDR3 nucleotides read TGTGCCATCCGGACAGGGGAGGGAGAGACCCAGTACTTC. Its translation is CAIRTGEGETQYF.

Written as DNA, the CDR3 is TGTGCCAGCAGTCCGGGACACTCTAGCGGTCCGTACAATGAGCAGTTCTTC. Translated: CASSPGHSSGPYNEQFF. V and J are TRBV28 and TRBJ2-1; D possibly corresponds to TRBD2 (7 bases). CDR3 length: 17 amino acids. The germline CDR1 and CDR2 sequences are MDHEN and SYDVKM. The V end was cut by 5 bases, the J end by 4 bases, with 21 bases between. The full variable domain, completed using reference TRBV28 and TRBJ2-1, is DVKVTQSSRYLVKRTGEKVFLECVQDMDHENMFWYRQDPGLGLRLIYFSYDVKMKEKGDIPEGYSVSREKKERFSLILESASTNQTSMYLCASSPGHSSGPYNEQFFGPGTRLTVL.

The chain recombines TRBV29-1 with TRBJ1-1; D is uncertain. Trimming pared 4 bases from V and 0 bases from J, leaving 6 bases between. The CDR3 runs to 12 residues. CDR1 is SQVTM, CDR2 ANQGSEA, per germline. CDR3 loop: CSVGQMNTEAFF. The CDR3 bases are TGCAGCGTTGGGCAGATGAACACTGAAGCTTTCTTT.

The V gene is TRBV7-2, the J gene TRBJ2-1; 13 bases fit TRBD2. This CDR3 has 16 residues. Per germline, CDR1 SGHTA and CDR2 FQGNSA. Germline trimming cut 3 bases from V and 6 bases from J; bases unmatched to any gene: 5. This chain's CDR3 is CASSLPGLAGFNEQFF. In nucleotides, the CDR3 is TGTGCCAGCAGCTTGCCGGGACTAGCGGGATTCAATGAGCAGTTCTTC.

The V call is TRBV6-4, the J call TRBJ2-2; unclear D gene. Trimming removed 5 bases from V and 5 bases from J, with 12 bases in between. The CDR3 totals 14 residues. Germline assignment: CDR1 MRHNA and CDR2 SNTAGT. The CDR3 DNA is TGTGCCAGCAGTCTGGGCGTCGAGACCGGGGAGCTGTTTTTT. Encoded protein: CASSLGVETGELFF.

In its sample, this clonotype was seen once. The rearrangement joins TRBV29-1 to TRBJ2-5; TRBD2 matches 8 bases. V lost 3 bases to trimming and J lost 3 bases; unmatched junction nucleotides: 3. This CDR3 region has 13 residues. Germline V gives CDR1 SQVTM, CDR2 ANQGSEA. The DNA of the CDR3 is TGCAGCGTTGAGGGCGGGGGGAAAGAGACCCAGTACTTC. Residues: CSVEGGGKETQYF. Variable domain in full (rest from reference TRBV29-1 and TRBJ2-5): SAVISQKPSRDICQRGTSLTIQCQVDSQVTMMFWYRQQPGQSLTLIATANQGSEATYESGFVIDKFPISRPNLTFSTLTVSNMSPEDSSIYLCSVEGGGKETQYFGPGTRLLVL.